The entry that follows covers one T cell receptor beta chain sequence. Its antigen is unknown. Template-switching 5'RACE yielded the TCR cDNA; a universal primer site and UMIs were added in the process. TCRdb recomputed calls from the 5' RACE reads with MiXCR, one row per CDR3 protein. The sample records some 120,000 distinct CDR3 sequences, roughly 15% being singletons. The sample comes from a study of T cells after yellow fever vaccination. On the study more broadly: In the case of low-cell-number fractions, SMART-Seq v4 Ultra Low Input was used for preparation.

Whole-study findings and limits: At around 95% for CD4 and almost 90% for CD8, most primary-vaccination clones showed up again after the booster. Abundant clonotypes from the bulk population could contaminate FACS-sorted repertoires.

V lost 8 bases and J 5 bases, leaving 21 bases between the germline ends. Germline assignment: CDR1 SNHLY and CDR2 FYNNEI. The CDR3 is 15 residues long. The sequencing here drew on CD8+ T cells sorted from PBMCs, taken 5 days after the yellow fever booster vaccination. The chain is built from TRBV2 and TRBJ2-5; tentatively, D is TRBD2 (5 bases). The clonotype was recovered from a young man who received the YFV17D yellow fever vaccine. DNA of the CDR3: TGTGCCAGCCAACTCCTGGACTCTCCACGGGAGACCCAGTACTTC. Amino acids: CASQLLDSPRETQYF.